What follows are 11 T cell receptor beta chains derived from one specimen sequenced in a study of CD8 T cells in Susac syndrome. The RNA input was about 0.5 to 1 ug, and it was reverse transcribed with random hexamers. TCRdb fed the immunoSEQ multiplex PCR reads into MiXCR, producing one record per CDR3 protein. Of around 130,000 distinct CDR3 sequences in the sample, about 94% were seen once. The sequenced material came from CD4+ T cells from PBMCs. These receptors all stem from a human donor with multiple sclerosis.

This chain links TRBV6-2 or TRBV6-3 with TRBJ2-2, with unresolved D. The CDR3 runs to 12 residues. Germline V gene data show CDR1 as MNHEY and CDR2 as SVGEGT. V was trimmed by 5 bases and J by 7 bases, leaving 8 bases between them. In DNA, the CDR3 is TGTGCCAGCAGTCTCAACGTCGGGGAGCTGTTTTTT. It translates to CASSLNVGELFF.

In this sample, this clonotype turned up once. The chain links TRBV3-1 to TRBJ2-2; D is unresolved. The CDR3 has 13 residues. V dropped 7 bases and J dropped 6 bases, with 12 bases sitting between them. Germline V gene lookup returns CDR1 LGHDT and CDR2 YNNKEL (reference sequence). Written as DNA, the CDR3 is TGTGCCAGCACGCAAAACCGGGCCGGGGAGCTGTTTTTT. Translating gives CASTQNRAGELFF. The full variable domain, in which reference TRBV3-1 and TRBJ2-2 provide the parts outside the CDR3, is DTAVSQTPKYLVTQMGNDKSIKCEQNLGHDTMYWYKQDSKKFLKIMFSYNNKELIINETVPNRFSPKSPDKAHLNLHINSLELGDSAVYFCASTQNRAGELFFGEGSRLTVL.

The chain recombines TRBV2 with TRBJ1-1; D gene ambiguous. V was cut by 7 bases and J by 3 bases, with 6 bases left in between. This CDR3 has 11 amino acids. Germline loops: CDR1 SNHLY, CDR2 FYNNEI. As DNA, the CDR3 is TGTGCCAGCACCAGGCACACTGAAGCTTTCTTT. This encodes CASTRHTEAFF.

This clonotype came up once. One junction end disagrees with the germline gene, perhaps due to a read error. The chain uses TRBV18 and TRBJ1-2, with no clear D. The CDR3 has 15 amino acids. Germline V gene data show CDR1 as KGHSH and CDR2 as LQKENI. As DNA, the CDR3 is TGTGCCAGCTCACCAGGCAACAGCGCTAACTATGACTACACCTTC. It codes for CASSPGNSANYDYTF.

The genes are TRBV25-1 and TRBJ2-3; 8 bases line up with TRBD1. Germline-derived CDR1 and CDR2 are MGHDK and SYGVNS. The V gene end was trimmed by 8 bases and the J gene end by 3 bases; junction bases not matched to a gene: 13. This CDR3 is built from 16 residues. CDR3 sequence reads: CASANRGTAGTDTQYF. The CDR3 bases are TGTGCCAGCGCGAACAGGGGGACCGCCGGGACAGATACGCAGTATTTT.

The genes are TRBV7-2 and TRBJ2-7; TRBD2 is a possible D gene (6 bases). Germline CDR1 and CDR2: SGHTA and FQGNSA. Trimming removed 5 bases from V and 0 bases from J, with 17 bases in between. This CDR3 is 16 amino acids long. The CDR3 DNA follows: TGTGCCAGCAGCACTACCGGGGGTTTTACCTCCTACGAGCAGTACTTC. It codes for CASSTTGGFTSYEQYF.

V and J are TRBV5-1 and TRBJ2-2, with a weak D call TRBD1 (6 bases). CDR3 length: 15 amino acids. The germline V gene has CDR1 SGHRS and CDR2 YFSETQ. V lost 1 base to trimming and J lost 0 bases, with 7 bases between them. The DNA of the CDR3 is TGCGCCAGCAGCTTGAAGGGGGCGAACACCGGGGAGCTGTTTTTT. This sequence encodes CASSLKGANTGELFF.

The chain uses TRBV9 and TRBJ2-5; either TRBD1 or TRBD2 may fit D (6 bases each). V lost 3 bases and J lost 5, with 17 bases in between. The CDR3 sequence is 15 residues long. Per germline, CDR1 SGDLS and CDR2 YYNGEE. As DNA, the CDR3 is TGTGCCAGCAGCGCGCAAGAGGGGGGATTTGAGACCCAGTACTTC. Its protein product is CASSAQEGGFETQYF.

The chain links TRBV5-1 to TRBJ2-7, with D maybe TRBD1 (7 bases). V was shortened by 7 bases and J by 4 bases, with 18 bases between the two germline ends. Germline V gene sequence: CDR1 SGHRS, CDR2 YFSETQ. This CDR3 contains 14 residues. This chain's CDR3 is CASRSGGLPYEQYF. The CDR3 DNA reads TGCGCCAGCCGCTCAGGGGGACTCCCTTACGAGCAGTACTTC. Full variable domain (remainder filled in from reference TRBV5-1 and TRBJ2-7): KAGVTQTPRYLIKTRGQQVTLSCSPISGHRSVSWYQQTPGQGLQFLFEYFSETQRNKGNFPGRFSGRQFSNSRSEMNVSTLELGDSALYLCASRSGGLPYEQYFGPGTRLTVT.

This chain uses TRBV6-1 with TRBJ2-6, with 7 bases matching TRBD2. The junction had 5 bases not matched to a gene; V was cut back by 6 bases and J by 0 bases. This CDR3 comprises 16 residues. Germline V gene lookup returns CDR1 MNHNS and CDR2 SASEGT. The CDR3 DNA reads as TGTGCCAGCAGGTTTAGCGGGCACTCTGGGGCCAACGTCCTGACTTTC. Residues: CASRFSGHSGANVLTF.

The V gene is TRBV7-2, the J gene TRBJ1-1; TRBD1 agrees at 9 bases. Losses at the gene ends were 5 bases for V and 6 bases for J; bases not matched to a gene: 10. This CDR3 comprises 15 residues. CDR1 is SGHTA, CDR2 FQGNSA, per germline. CDR3 DNA sequence: TGTGCCAGCAGCCGAGACAGGGGGTCCAGCGCTGAAGCTTTCTTT. It codes for CASSRDRGSSAEAFF.